These 17 T cell receptor beta chains were all obtained from the same sample, sequenced in a study of post-analysis software for immune sequencing data. General study findings and limits: Patients had higher frequencies than controls of four to six TRBV segments, including TRBV5-6, TRBV5-1 and TRBV20-1.

The TCR beta cDNA libraries contained unique molecular identifiers. Using its own MiXCR run on the PCR reads, TCRdb lists one record per CDR3 protein. This sample has roughly 540,000 distinct CDR3 sequences; approximately 34% occur once, and the top ten carry 5% to 6%. The antigens for these receptors are not known. Sequenced input: blood. All receptors derive from a girl aged 2-17 years with multiple sclerosis.

At least ten counts were recorded for this clonotype. The chain couples TRBV5-6 to TRBJ1-6; D ambiguous. The V and J ends lost 3 bases and 7 bases respectively, with 17 bases between them. This CDR3 comprises 16 residues. Germline loops: CDR1 SGHDT, CDR2 YYEEEE. In nucleotides, the CDR3 is TGTGCCAGCAGCTGGCCCAGAGGACGGCCAAATTCACCCCTCCACTTT. Its protein product is CASSWPRGRPNSPLHF.

The CDR3 sequence: CASSLDLYEQFF. Written as DNA, the CDR3 is TGTGCCAGCAGCTTAGATTTGTATGAGCAGTTCTTC. V usage is TRBV11-2 and J usage is TRBJ2-1; D is unresolved. CDR3 size: 12 residues. V dropped 0 bases and J dropped 8 bases, with 5 bases sitting between them. Germline CDR1 SGHAT, CDR2 FQNNGV. The full variable domain, in which reference TRBV11-2 and TRBJ2-1 provide the parts outside the CDR3, is EAGVAQSPRYKIIEKRQSVAFWCNPISGHATLYWYQQILGQGPKLLIQFQNNGVVDDSQLPKDRFSAERLKGVDSTLKIQPAKLEDSAVYLCASSLDLYEQFFGPGTRLTVL.

The V gene is TRBV11-2, the J gene TRBJ1-1, with TRBD1 matching 7 bases. This CDR3 has 18 amino acids. With V trimmed by 0 bases and J by 1 base, 11 bases remained unmatched. The germline V gene has CDR1 SGHAT and CDR2 FQNNGV. The CDR3 nucleotides are TGTGCCAGCAGCTTAGATCGGACCGGGACAGCTACGAACACTGAAGCTTTCTTT. The encoded protein is CASSLDRTGTATNTEAFF.

This clonotype was seen a few times. The chain joins TRBV5-5 to TRBJ2-4; D is ambiguous. Trimming left V 4 bases short and J 0 bases short, with 11 bases between. This CDR3 region has 15 residues. Per germline, CDR1 SGHKS and CDR2 YYEKEE (reference sequence). The CDR3 sequence is CASSHETSAKNIQYF. The CDR3 DNA reads TGTGCCAGCAGCCACGAAACCTCAGCCAAAAACATTCAGTACTTC.

This chain uses TRBV28 with TRBJ2-1; D may match TRBD1 or TRBD2 (5 bases each). The V gene's germline CDR1 is MDHEN and CDR2 SYDVKM. Between the trimmed V and J ends, which lost 5 bases and 11 bases, there was a span of 13 bases. The length of the CDR3 is 12 residues. Here the CDR3 reads CASSGDGSKQFF. CDR3 nucleotides: TGTGCCAGCAGTGGGGACGGATCGAAGCAGTTCTTC.

The chain uses TRBV6-1 and TRBJ1-5; D is unclear. V was trimmed by 7 bases and J by 4 bases, leaving 11 bases between them. Per germline, CDR1 MNHNS and CDR2 SASEGT. CDR3 length: 13 amino acids. The CDR3 reads CASIERGNQPQHF. Here the CDR3 DNA reads TGTGCCAGCATCGAGAGAGGGAATCAGCCCCAGCATTTT.

This clonotype appeared a few times. This rearrangement joins TRBV12-3 or TRBV12-4 to TRBJ2-5; 8 nucleotides agree with TRBD2. The V segment lost 7 bases and the J segment 5 bases; nucleotides outside the gene matches: 12. CDR3 length: 15 amino acids. CDR3 protein: CASNPPTSAGETQYF. Here the CDR3 DNA reads TGTGCCAGCAACCCTCCGACTAGCGCGGGGGAGACCCAGTACTTC.

The chain employs TRBV12-3 or TRBV12-4 and TRBJ2-5, with a tentative D call TRBD2 (6 bases). TRBJ2-7 matches the DNA end more closely, so the J call is doubtful. This CDR3 contains 12 residues. The CDR3 DNA follows: TGTGCCAGCAGTTTCGGGGGAGGCGAGCAGTACTTC. The encoded protein is CASSFGGGEQYF.

The chain uses TRBV20-1 and TRBJ1-5; D is undetermined. The length of the CDR3 is 12 residues. CDR1 is DFQATT and CDR2 is SNEGSKA in the germline V gene (reference sequence). Trimming stripped 3 bases from V and 10 bases from J, with 13 bases between. CDR3 DNA sequence: TGCAGTGCTAGGACAAGGCCCGGACCCCAGCATTTT. Translating it yields CSARTRPGPQHF.

This chain joins TRBV24-1 and TRBJ2-1, with 8 nucleotides matching TRBD1. The CDR3 loop spans 19 amino acids. V lost 4 bases and J lost 7; bases outside the gene matches: 20. The germline gives CDR1 KGHDR, CDR2 SFDVKD. DNA of the CDR3: TGTGCCACCAGTGAACGTCCGTTGGGACCGGGACAGGCCTGGAATGAGCAGTTCTTC. Translated, it gives CATSERPLGPGQAWNEQFF.

The chain combines TRBV25-1 with TRBJ1-2, with no clear D. Trimming shortened V by 6 bases and J by 4 bases, and 12 bases separated the two germline ends. Germline V gene data show CDR1 as MGHDK and CDR2 as SYGVNS. This CDR3 has 13 amino acids. The CDR3 sequence: CASSGPGSYGYTF. Here the CDR3 DNA reads TGTGCCAGCAGCGGGCCGGGCAGCTATGGCTACACCTTC.

This clonotype has more than one count but fewer than ten. The rearrangement uses TRBV29-1 and TRBJ1-4; D unresolved. CDR3 size: 13 residues. Germline values: CDR1 SQVTM, CDR2 ANQGSEA. Trimming took 4 bases from V and 3 from J, leaving 9 bases between them. CDR3 protein: CSVVDRANEKLFF. As DNA, the CDR3 is TGCAGCGTTGTCGACCGGGCTAATGAAAAACTGTTTTTT.

Notes on this clonotype: The junction differs from germline at one of its ends, possibly a read error. The chain recombines TRBV20-1 with TRBJ2-3; 10 bases line up with TRBD1. The CDR3 sequence is 13 residues long. CDR1 and CDR2 (germline): DFQATT, SNEGSKA (reference sequence). CDR3 sequence reads: CSALTGGTNTQYF. In DNA, the CDR3 is TGCAGTGCCCTGACAGGGGGCACAAATACGCAGTATTTT.

The CDR3 here is CASSTRGDYGYTF. The DNA of the CDR3 is TGTGCCAGCAGTACCAGGGGGGACTATGGCTACACCTTC. This rearrangement joins TRBV12-3 or TRBV12-4 to TRBJ1-2, with 7 bases identical to TRBD1. This CDR3 has 13 amino acids. Losses at the gene ends were 5 bases for V and 3 bases for J; bases not matched to a gene: 3.

This clonotype turned up a few times. The J gene is TRBJ2-1, the V gene TRBV4-2; D is unresolved. The germline V gene has CDR1 LGHNA and CDR2 YNFKEQ. The CDR3 length is 12 residues. Between the trimmed V and J ends, which lost 2 bases and 10 bases, there was a span of 9 bases. Written as DNA, the CDR3 is TGTGCCAGCAGCCAAACCTGGGTGGAGCAGTTCTTC. Protein: CASSQTWVEQFF.

The chain combines TRBV29-1 with TRBJ1-1; no reliable D call. This CDR3 spans 13 amino acids. Germline V gene sequence: CDR1 SQVTM, CDR2 ANQGSEA. The V gene lost 3 bases and the J gene lost 8 bases, with 16 bases spanning the gap. The CDR3 nucleotides are TGCAGCGTTGAGGTTGCGGGCACAGAAGAAGCTTTCTTT. Translated, it gives CSVEVAGTEEAFF.

This clonotype was seen a handful of times. This chain connects TRBV20-1 to TRBJ1-5; D gene ambiguous. The CDR3 is made up of 15 amino acids. The germline V and J ends were trimmed by 1 base and 0 bases, with 10 bases remaining between them. Germline loops: CDR1 DFQATT, CDR2 SNEGSKA (reference sequence). CDR3 sequence reads: CSARGGFVSNQPQHF. The CDR3 coding sequence is TGCAGTGCTAGAGGAGGTTTCGTTAGCAATCAGCCCCAGCATTTT.